Following are 32 T cell receptor beta chains from one sample sequenced in a study of T cell clonality in common variable immunodeficiency. General study findings and limits: Fewer deletions and N-nucleotide insertions were reportedly seen in common variable immunodeficiency TCR beta sequences.

No antigen is known for these receptors. Produced via immunoSEQ multiplex PCR; TCRdb's table is partial and in-frame only. Listed here are around 13,000 clones without any singletons, the top ten holding roughly 8.1%. The specimen was peripheral blood mononuclear cells. The receptors were gathered from a human donor with common variable immunodeficiency.

This clone is labeled medium-sized. The read ends 3 residues early relative to the CDR3; the germline J gene fills the gap. The J gene is TRBJ2-2, the V gene TRBV7-9, with TRBD1 matching over 8 bases. The CDR3 totals 14 residues. The germline gives CDR1 SEHNR, CDR2 FQNEAQ (reference sequence). The V gene end was trimmed by 5 bases and the J gene end by 6 bases; junction bases not matched to a gene: 5. CDR3 protein: CASSPPTGAGELFF. Incomplete CDR3 DNA: TGTGCCAGCAGCCCGCCGACAGGGGCCGGGGAG.

This clone was observed a handful of times. The read ends 3 residues before the CDR3 terminus; that terminus is restored from the germline J gene. The rearrangement links TRBV18 to TRBJ1-6, with unresolved D. CDR1 and CDR2 from the germline V gene are KGHSH and LQKENI. The ends were cut back, 3 bases at V and 4 bases at J, with 13 bases in the middle. The CDR3 loop spans 16 amino acids. The CDR3 DNA, read in part, is TGTGCCAGCTCACCTGTGTTTCAGAAGTATAATTCACCC. Translated: CASSPVFQKYNSP. The whole CDR3 sequence reads CASSPVFQKYNSPLHF.

This clone was detected a few times. Germline is not matched at one junction end, which may reflect a read error. The read ends 3 residues early relative to the CDR3; the germline J gene fills the gap. V usage is TRBV7-7 and J usage is TRBJ2-7; 10 nucleotides align to TRBD1. Germline-derived CDR1 and CDR2 are SSHAT and FNYEAQ (reference sequence). The length of the CDR3 is 14 residues. CDR3 DNA, as far as it was read: TGTGCTAGCAGCCCAGGACAGGGGGCCTACGAG. Its protein product is CASSPGQGAYE. The entire CDR3 protein reads CASSPGQGAYEQYF.

This clone was counted a few times. One end of the junction does not line up with germline, which may come from a read error. The read ends 3 residues shy of where the CDR3 ends; the end is completed using the germline J gene. V and J are TRBV7-7 and TRBJ2-7; TRBD1 aligns across 7 bases. There are 14 residues in the CDR3. Germline V gene data show CDR1 as SSHAT and CDR2 as FNYEAQ (reference sequence). Here the CDR3 reads CASSLGGQAYEQYF. CDR3 DNA, as far as it was read: TGTGCTAGCAGCTTAGGAGGACAGGCCTACGAG.

The CDR3 bases that were read are TGTGCCAGCAGCTTTTCCTATAATGAAAAA. Translation: CASSFSYNEK. The whole CDR3 reads CASSFSYNEKLFF. V usage is TRBV7-2 and J usage is TRBJ1-4; no clear D. From the germline J gene comes the end of the CDR3, since the read stops 3 residues before it. The CDR3 is 13 residues long. Germline V CDR1 and CDR2: SGHTA, FQGNSA. V was clipped by 3 bases and J by 4 bases, with 6 bases between them.

This clone occurred a few times. Read sequence stops 3 residues before the CDR3 end, and the germline J gene provides the missing end. The rearrangement links TRBV18 to TRBJ2-7, with 7 bases that match TRBD1. The CDR3 consists of 14 residues. Germline values: CDR1 KGHSH, CDR2 LQKENI. With 1 base clipped from V and 4 bases from J, the junction kept 4 bases outside the gene matches. The CDR3 DNA, read in part, is TGTGCCAGCTCACCACTTAGACAGGGTTACGAG. Its translation: CASSPLRQGYE. The entire CDR3 reads CASSPLRQGYEQYF.

Of note for this clone: The junction does not match germline at one end; this may be a read error. The sequence runs out 3 residues before the end of the CDR3; the remainder is reconstructed from the germline J gene. The V gene is TRBV7-9, the J gene TRBJ2-7; TRBD1 aligns across 7 bases. Germline CDR1 is SEHNR and CDR2 is FQNEAQ (reference sequence). The CDR3 loop spans 14 amino acids. The CDR3 is CSSSLDRDADEQYF. The CDR3 DNA, read in part, is TGTTCCAGCAGCTTAGACAGGGATGCGGACGAG.

With respect to this clone: The missing CDR3 end, 3 residues past where the read stops, is filled in from the germline J gene. The chain recombines TRBV18 with TRBJ2-1, with TRBD2 matching 9 bases. V dropped 3 bases and J dropped 3; count of bases not matched to a gene: 3. Germline loops: CDR1 KGHSH, CDR2 LQKENI. This CDR3 spans 15 amino acids. The CDR3 bases that were read are TGTGCCAGCTCACCCCTAGCGGGGATCTACAATGAG. Its translation: CASSPLAGIYNE. The entire CDR3 protein is CASSPLAGIYNEQFF.

Note on this clone: The missing CDR3 end, 3 residues past where the read stops, is filled in from the germline J gene. V and J are TRBV18 and TRBJ2-7; 9 bases are a match to TRBD1. The CDR3 contains 15 residues. Losses at the gene ends were 0 bases for V and 6 bases for J; bases not matched to a gene: 6. CDR1 and CDR2 from the germline V gene are KGHSH and LQKENI. Partial CDR3 DNA: TGTGCCAGCTCACCACCGACGGGACAGGGTTTCGAG. Its protein product is CASSPPTGQGFE. The CDR3, in full, reads CASSPPTGQGFEQYF.

This clone was counted a few times. The read halts 3 residues ahead of the CDR3 end, with the missing end drawn from the germline J gene. The chain is built from TRBV7-3 and TRBJ2-5; D not certain. V lost 0 bases and J 6 bases, leaving 5 bases between the germline ends. The germline CDR1 and CDR2 sequences are SGHTA and FQGTGA. CDR3 length: 12 residues. The CDR3 protein is CASSLTGQTQYF. Partial CDR3 DNA: TGTGCCAGCAGCTTAACAGGGCAGACC.

This clone was seen a handful of times. The CDR3 end is not reached by the read, which stops 3 residues before it; the germline J gene fills it in. V usage is TRBV19 and J usage is TRBJ1-4; tentatively, D is TRBD1 (6 bases). The V and J ends lost 5 bases and 9 bases respectively, with 10 bases between them. Germline lookup yields CDR1 LNHDA and CDR2 SQIVND (reference sequence). The CDR3 is made up of 12 amino acids. CDR3 DNA, as far as it was read: TGTGCCAGTAGTCTTCAGGGGAAAAAA. The encoded protein is CASSLQGKK. The CDR3, in full, reads CASSLQGKKLFF.

CDR3 bases read: TGTGCCAGCTCACCATCCCCTAGCGGGGGACACTACGAG. Its translation: CASSPSPSGGHYE. The CDR3 in full is CASSPSPSGGHYEQYF. The gene calls are TRBV18 and TRBJ2-7; TRBD2 matches 10 bases. The read is 3 residues too short to cover the CDR3 end, so that end is filled in from the germline J gene. The CDR3 length is 16 residues. From germline, CDR1 is KGHSH and CDR2 LQKENI. The V segment lost 2 bases and the J segment 3 bases; nucleotides outside the gene matches: 7.

This clone was found a few times. The read stops 3 residues short of the end of the CDR3; the missing end is completed from the germline J gene. The rearrangement uses TRBV19 and TRBJ2-7; D gene unclear. V lost 3 bases, J lost 2 bases, and 8 bases lay in between. Germline CDR1 and CDR2: LNHDA and SQIVND (reference sequence). CDR3 size: 13 residues. The CDR3 is CASSMGVPYEQYF. CDR3 DNA, as far as it was read: TGTGCCAGTAGTATGGGCGTGCCCTACGAG.

This clone was counted a few times. A read error may produce the germline difference seen at one junction end. The read finishes 3 residues shy of the CDR3 end, and the germline J gene is used to complete it. V and J are TRBV7-7 and TRBJ2-5, with a weak D call TRBD2 (5 bases). The germline V gene encodes CDR1 SSHAT and CDR2 FNYEAQ (reference sequence). This CDR3 has 15 residues. The covered CDR3 bases are TGTGCTAGCAGCCCGCTTCGCGGGCCGGGGGAGACC. Translated: CASSPLRGPGET. The entire CDR3 sequence reads CASSPLRGPGETQYF.

About this clone itself: The CDR3 end lies 3 residues beyond the end of the read and is filled in from the germline J gene. The chain carries TRBV18 and TRBJ2-7, with 7 bases identical to TRBD1. V trimming: 3 bases; J trimming: 2 bases; junction bases outside the gene matches: 4. Germline assignment: CDR1 KGHSH and CDR2 LQKENI. This CDR3 has 14 amino acids. CDR3 bases read: TGTGCCAGCTCACCCTTAGGACAGGCCTACGAG. Translation gives CASSPLGQAYE. Given in full, the CDR3 is CASSPLGQAYEQYF.

About this clone itself: With the read ending 3 residues before the CDR3 end, the germline J gene is used to fill in that end. The chain carries TRBV18 and TRBJ2-7, with D unclear. In germline, CDR1 is KGHSH, CDR2 LQKENI. There are 13 residues in the CDR3. Trimming shortened V by 2 bases and J by 2 bases, and 7 bases separated the two germline ends. CDR3 bases read: TGTGCCAGCTCACCAGGCAGAACCTACGAG. Translated, it gives CASSPGRTYE. From start to end, the CDR3 is CASSPGRTYEQYF.

This clone was recorded a few times. The read falls 3 residues short of the CDR3 end, and the missing part is taken from the germline J gene. The chain uses TRBV19 and TRBJ2-2; TRBD1 matches at 8 bases. CDR1 and CDR2 from the germline V gene are LNHDA and SQIVND (reference sequence). The CDR3 has 15 amino acids. The trim removed 5 bases at V and 7 bases at J, leaving 9 bases unmatched. This chain's CDR3 is CASSSDRALLGELFF. The DNA read from the CDR3 is TGTGCCAGTAGTTCGGACAGGGCGTTGCTCGGGGAG.

This clone was observed a few times. The read is 3 residues too short to cover the CDR3 end, so that end is filled in from the germline J gene. This rearrangement joins TRBV7-2 to TRBJ2-5, with TRBD2 matching 8 bases. Germline V gives CDR1 SGHTA, CDR2 FQGNSA. J was trimmed by 4 bases and V by 5 bases; bases with no gene match: 6. The length of the CDR3 is 14 residues. CDR3 in amino acids: CASSPRGVGETQYF. CDR3 bases read: TGTGCCAGCAGCCCGCGGGGGGTAGGAGAGACC.

This clone turned up a few times. From the germline J gene comes the end of the CDR3, since the read stops 3 residues before it. This chain connects TRBV18 to TRBJ1-5; 9 bases are shared with TRBD1. Germline V gene lookup returns CDR1 KGHSH and CDR2 LQKENI. J lost 8 bases, V lost 6 bases, and 11 bases had no gene match. The CDR3 contains 15 residues. The covered CDR3 bases are TGTGCCAGCTCGTACTTGAACAGGGGGCGAGAGCCC. Protein product: CASSYLNRGREP. Given in full, the CDR3 is CASSYLNRGREPQHF.

This clone was observed a handful of times. The junction and the germline gene differ at one end; a read error may be behind it. The CDR3 end is not reached by the read, which stops 3 residues before it; the germline J gene fills it in. The gene calls are TRBV7-9 and TRBJ1-1; D is unclear. CDR3 length: 12 residues. From germline, CDR1 is SEHNR and CDR2 FQNEAQ (reference sequence). This CDR3 reads CSSSSGGFEAFF. Incomplete CDR3 DNA: TGTTCCAGCAGCTCAGGAGGGTTTGAA.

This clone was counted between two and nine times. The read gets to within 3 residues of the CDR3 end, and the germline J gene fills in the rest. This sequence joins TRBV7-3 and TRBJ2-2, with 8 bases identical to TRBD1. Looked up from germline, CDR1 is SGHTA and CDR2 is FQGTGA. The ends lost 1 base at V and 5 bases at J; junction bases unmatched: 15. The CDR3 consists of 19 residues. The CDR3 spells CASSLRDRRSSMGTGELFF. Partial CDR3 DNA: TGTGCCAGCAGCTTAAGGGACAGGCGATCCTCGATGGGGACCGGGGAG.

There are a few counts of this clone. The observed sequence ends 3 residues before the CDR3 terminus, with the missing tail filled in from the germline J gene. The chain has TRBV2 and TRBJ2-5, with 10 bases fitting TRBD1. CDR3 length: 15 amino acids. Germline V lookup: CDR1 SNHLY, CDR2 FYNNEI. Trimming at V came to 6 bases and at J to 2 bases, leaving 6 bases not matched to a gene. Here the CDR3 reads CASSRQGAQQETQYF. Incomplete CDR3 DNA: TGTGCCAGCAGCCGACAGGGGGCGCAACAAGAGACC. Complete variable domain (other parts from reference TRBV2 and TRBJ2-5): EPEVTQTPSHQVTQMGQEVILRCVPISNHLYFYWYRQILGQKVEFLVSFYNNEISEKSEIFDDQFSVERPDGSNFTLKIRSTKLEDSAMYFCASSRQGAQQETQYFGPGTRLLVL.

Only a few counts were recorded for this clone. Sequencing ends 3 residues short of the CDR3 end; the germline J gene provides the rest. The chain employs TRBV7-7 and TRBJ2-5, with 11 bases lining up with TRBD1. The length of the CDR3 is 12 residues. The germline CDR1 and CDR2 sequences are SSHAT and FNYEAQ (reference sequence). The CDR3 sequence: CASGTGGETQYF. The covered CDR3 bases are TGTGCTAGCGGGACAGGGGGAGAGACC.

This clone occurred many times. The CDR3 is cut off 3 residues early in the read; its end comes from the germline J gene. This chain links TRBV18 with TRBJ2-3; tentative D call: TRBD1 (6 bases). Looked up from germline, CDR1 is KGHSH and CDR2 is LQKENI. The V end lost 0 bases, the J end lost 3 bases, and 16 bases lay between the germline ends. CDR3 length: 17 amino acids. The DNA read from the CDR3 is TGTGCCAGCTCACCACCGACGCTGGGCAGGGGTACAGATACG. It is translated as CASSPPTLGRGTDT. The CDR3, in full, reads CASSPPTLGRGTDTQYF.

This clone was seen a few times. The junction departs from the called germline gene at one end, perhaps through a read error. The read halts 3 residues ahead of the CDR3 end, with the missing end drawn from the germline J gene. The rearrangement uses TRBV19 and TRBJ2-1; 8 bases align to TRBD2. CDR3 length equals 18 residues. The germline V gene has CDR1 LNHDA and CDR2 SQIVND (reference sequence). The CDR3 bases that were read are TGTGCCAGTAGTATCAAAAGGATGGGGCGGGGGGCCTATAATGAG. It specifies CASSIKRMGRGAYNE. The full CDR3 protein is CASSIKRMGRGAYNEQFF.

Concerning this clone: The read terminates 3 residues ahead of where the CDR3 ends, so the germline J gene completes it. The V gene is TRBV7-8, the J gene TRBJ2-7; 7 positions agree with TRBD1. The V gene end was trimmed by 5 bases and the J gene end by 2 bases; junction bases not matched to a gene: 6. This CDR3 has 14 residues. Germline V CDR1 and CDR2: SGHVS, FQNEAQ. The covered CDR3 bases are TGTGCCAGCAGCGCCCGACAGGGAACCTACGAG. Translation: CASSARQGTYE. The full CDR3 is CASSARQGTYEQYF.

This clone was detected a few times. The read ends 3 residues early relative to the CDR3; the germline J gene fills the gap. The genes are TRBV30 and TRBJ1-6; a possible D gene is TRBD1 (5 bases). The germline V and J ends were trimmed by 0 bases and 5 bases, with 11 bases remaining between them. Germline CDR1 and CDR2: GTSNPN and SVGIG (reference sequence). The CDR3 sequence is 15 residues long. The sequenced part of the CDR3 DNA is TGTGCCTGGAGTGTAGGGGAGTTCCATAATTCACCC. Its translation: CAWSVGEFHNSP. The entire CDR3 protein is CAWSVGEFHNSPLHF.

There are a few counts of this clone. The read terminates 3 residues before the CDR3 end, so the remaining end is supplied by the germline J gene. The genes are TRBV30 and TRBJ1-1; no firm D call. The V end was cut by 3 bases, the J end by 3 bases, with 8 bases between. Germline assignment: CDR1 GTSNPN and CDR2 SVGIG (reference sequence). The CDR3 contains 12 residues. The sequenced part of the CDR3 DNA is TGTGCCTGGAGACGCCGGGACACTGAA. Protein sequence: CAWRRRDTE. The CDR3 as a whole reads CAWRRRDTEAFF.

This clone has only a few counts. The CDR3 goes on 3 residues after the read ends, and that part is filled in from the germline J gene. The chain combines TRBV7-2 with TRBJ2-3; 8 positions agree with TRBD2. CDR1 SGHTA and CDR2 FQGNSA come from the germline V gene. CDR3 size: 15 residues. The V and J ends lost 6 bases and 5 bases, in that order; junction bases with no gene match: 10. The DNA read from the CDR3 is TGTGCCAGCAGTAAACCGGGGGGGCTGGGAGATACG. This sequence encodes CASSKPGGLGDT. The entire CDR3 reads CASSKPGGLGDTQYF.

This clone was picked up a small number of times. The read ends 3 residues before the CDR3 terminus; that terminus is restored from the germline J gene. The chain employs TRBV7-9 and TRBJ2-1, with D possibly being TRBD1 (6 bases). Trimming removed 5 bases at V and 6 bases at J, with 14 bases between. This CDR3 is built from 14 residues. Per the germline V gene, CDR1 is SEHNR and CDR2 is FQNEAQ (reference sequence). CDR3 sequence: CASSPRDNSNEQFF. The DNA read from the CDR3 is TGTGCCAGCAGCCCCCGGGACAACTCCAATGAG.

Comments on this clone: The read ends 3 residues before the CDR3 terminus; that terminus is restored from the germline J gene. The chain carries TRBV6-2 or TRBV6-3 and TRBJ2-7, with 9 nucleotides matching TRBD1. V lost 5 bases, J lost 3 bases, and 11 bases stayed unmatched. Germline assignment: CDR1 MNHEY and CDR2 SVGEGT. The CDR3 length is 16 residues. The CDR3 DNA, read in part, is TGTGCCAGCAGTAAGACCCAAGGACAGGGGATCTACGAG. Its translation: CASSKTQGQGIYE. The full CDR3 reads CASSKTQGQGIYEQYF.

In regard to this clone: The CDR3 goes on 3 residues after the read ends, and that part is filled in from the germline J gene. This chain joins TRBV11-2 and TRBJ1-1, with D perhaps matching TRBD1 (5 bases). The germline V gene has CDR1 SGHAT and CDR2 FQNNGV. V was cut by 5 bases and J by 2 bases, with 15 bases left in between. This CDR3 has 15 amino acids. The covered CDR3 bases are TGTGCCAGCAGCCCCCTGGGGGGAATTAACACTGAA. Translated: CASSPLGGINTE. Given in full, the CDR3 is CASSPLGGINTEAFF.